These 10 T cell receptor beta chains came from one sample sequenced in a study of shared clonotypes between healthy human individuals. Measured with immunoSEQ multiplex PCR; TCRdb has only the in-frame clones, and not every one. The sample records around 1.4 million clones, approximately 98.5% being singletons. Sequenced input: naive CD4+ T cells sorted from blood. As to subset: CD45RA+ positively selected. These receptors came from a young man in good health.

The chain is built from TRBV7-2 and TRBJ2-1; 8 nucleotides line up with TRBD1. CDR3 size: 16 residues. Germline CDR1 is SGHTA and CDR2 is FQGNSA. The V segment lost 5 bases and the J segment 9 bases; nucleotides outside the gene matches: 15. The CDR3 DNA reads TGTGCCAGCAGCCTAGAGGCCAGGGGGCATCTGGGTGAGCAGTTCTTC. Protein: CASSLEARGHLGEQFF.

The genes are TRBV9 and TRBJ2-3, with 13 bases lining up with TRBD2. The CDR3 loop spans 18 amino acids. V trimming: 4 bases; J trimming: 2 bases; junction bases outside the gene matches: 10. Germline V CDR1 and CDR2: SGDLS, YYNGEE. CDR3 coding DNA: TGTGCCAGCAGCCCTTCCCGACTAGCGGGAGGCCACACAGATACGCAGTATTTT. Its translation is CASSPSRLAGGHTDTQYF.

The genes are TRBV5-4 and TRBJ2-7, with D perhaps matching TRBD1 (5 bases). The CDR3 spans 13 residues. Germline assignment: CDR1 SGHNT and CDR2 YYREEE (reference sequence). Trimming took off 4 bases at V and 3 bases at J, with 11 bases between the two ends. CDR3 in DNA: TGTGCCAGCAGCCCAGGGAATGGCTACGAGCAGTACTTC. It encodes CASSPGNGYEQYF.

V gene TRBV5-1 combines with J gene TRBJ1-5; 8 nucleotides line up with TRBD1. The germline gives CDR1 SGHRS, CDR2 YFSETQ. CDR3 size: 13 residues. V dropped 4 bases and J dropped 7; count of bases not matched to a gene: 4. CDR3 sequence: CASSETGGQPQHF. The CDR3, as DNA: TGCGCCAGCAGCGAAACAGGGGGACAGCCCCAGCATTTT.

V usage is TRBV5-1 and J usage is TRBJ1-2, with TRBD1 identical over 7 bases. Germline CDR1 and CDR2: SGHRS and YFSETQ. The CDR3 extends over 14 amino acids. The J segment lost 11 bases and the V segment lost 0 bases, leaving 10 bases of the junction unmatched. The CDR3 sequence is CASSLAGQPRGYTF. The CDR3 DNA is TGCGCCAGCAGCTTGGCGGGACAGCCCCGTGGATACACCTTC.

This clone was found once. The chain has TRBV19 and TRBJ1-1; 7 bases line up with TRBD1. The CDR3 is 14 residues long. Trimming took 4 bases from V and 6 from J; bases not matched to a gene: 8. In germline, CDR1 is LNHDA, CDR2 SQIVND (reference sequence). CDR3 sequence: CASSNLGDRPEAFF. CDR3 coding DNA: TGTGCCAGTAGTAACCTCGGGGACAGACCTGAAGCTTTCTTT.

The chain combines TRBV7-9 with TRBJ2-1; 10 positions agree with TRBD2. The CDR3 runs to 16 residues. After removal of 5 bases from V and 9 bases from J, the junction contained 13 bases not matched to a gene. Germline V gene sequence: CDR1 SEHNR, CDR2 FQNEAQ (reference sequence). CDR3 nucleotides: TGTGCCAGCAGCACACCGGGACTAGCGCTTAAGATTGAGCAGTTCTTC. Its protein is CASSTPGLALKIEQFF.

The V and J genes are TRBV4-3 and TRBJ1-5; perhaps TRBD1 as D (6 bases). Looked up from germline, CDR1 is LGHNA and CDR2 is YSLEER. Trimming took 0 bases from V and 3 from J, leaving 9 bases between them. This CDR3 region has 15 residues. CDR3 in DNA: TGCGCCAGCAGCCAAGATCCAGGGGACAATCAGCCCCAGCATTTT. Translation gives CASSQDPGDNQPQHF.

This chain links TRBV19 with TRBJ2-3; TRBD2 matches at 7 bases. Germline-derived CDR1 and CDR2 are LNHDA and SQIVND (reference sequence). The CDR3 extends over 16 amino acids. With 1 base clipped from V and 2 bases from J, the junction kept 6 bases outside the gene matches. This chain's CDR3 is CASSIVVAGPTDTQYF. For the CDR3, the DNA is TGTGCCAGTAGTATAGTGGTAGCGGGCCCCACAGATACGCAGTATTTT.

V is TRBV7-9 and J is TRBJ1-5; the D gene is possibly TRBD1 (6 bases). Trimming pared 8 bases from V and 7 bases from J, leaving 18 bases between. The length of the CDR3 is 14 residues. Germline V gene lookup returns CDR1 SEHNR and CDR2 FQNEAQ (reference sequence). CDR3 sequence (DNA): TGTGCCAGCGCCGGGCAGGGGAGACTGCAGCCCCAGCATTTT. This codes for CASAGQGRLQPQHF.